Listed here are 24 T cell receptor beta chains from one sample, sequenced in a study of blood T cell repertoires in COVID-19. TCRdb's table, derived via immunoSEQ multiplex PCR, lists solely in-frame clones and lacks some. The sample carries 360,000 or so clones, roughly 89% recorded once. Sequenced material: peripheral blood. These receptors originate from a woman in her sixties or seventies with COVID-19, enrolled during active disease.

The rearrangement uses TRBV28 and TRBJ1-2, with D perhaps TRBD1 (5 bases). Germline V gene data show CDR1 as MDHEN and CDR2 as SYDVKM. The CDR3 has 12 amino acids. V gave up 1 base and J gave up 8 bases, with 8 bases separating them. This CDR3 is CASSLSRGGYTF. CDR3 in DNA: TGTGCCAGCAGTTTATCCCGGGGGGGCTACACCTTC.

The gene calls are TRBV18 and TRBJ2-7, with 10 bases matching TRBD2. J was trimmed by 1 base and V by 3 bases; bases with no gene match: 0. CDR3 length: 14 amino acids. Germline V gene lookup returns CDR1 KGHSH and CDR2 LQKENI. The CDR3 spells CASSPSGGSYEQYF. The CDR3 region has the DNA TGTGCCAGCTCACCTAGCGGGGGGTCCTACGAGCAGTACTTC.

The V and J genes are TRBV6-1 and TRBJ1-2; 8 bases line up with TRBD1. The CDR3 covers 14 residues. Trimming cost V 1 base and J 7 bases; bases outside gene matches: 5. Germline assignment: CDR1 MNHNS and CDR2 SASEGT. The CDR3 DNA is TGTGCCAGCAGTGAAGGGGCAGGGGGCGCTGGCTACACCTTC. Protein product: CASSEGAGGAGYTF.

This chain links TRBV7-6 with TRBJ2-5, with 10 bases lining up with TRBD2. The CDR3 is made up of 17 amino acids. Germline lookup yields CDR1 SGHVS and CDR2 FNYEAQ. V shed 3 bases and J 1 base; nucleotides not matched to a gene: 8. The CDR3 loop is CASSFVISGGAQETQYF. In DNA form, the CDR3 reads TGTGCCAGCAGCTTTGTTATAAGCGGGGGGGCCCAAGAGACCCAGTACTTC.

The rearrangement uses TRBV19 and TRBJ1-3; tentative D call: TRBD1 (5 bases). CDR1 LNHDA and CDR2 SQIVND come from the germline V gene (reference sequence). This CDR3 contains 15 residues. The ends were cut back, 3 bases at V and 4 bases at J, with 13 bases in the middle. The CDR3 protein is CASSIRWQGGNTIYF. The CDR3 bases are TGTGCCAGTAGTATCCGGTGGCAGGGCGGAAACACCATATATTTT.

This chain uses TRBV5-6 with TRBJ2-3; no firm D call. CDR3 length equals 13 residues. Germline lookup yields CDR1 SGHDT and CDR2 YYEEEE. V was shortened by 0 bases and J by 3 bases, with 5 bases between the two germline ends. The CDR3, as DNA: TGTGCCAGCAGCTTGGAAGCAACAGATACGCAGTATTTT. It encodes CASSLEATDTQYF.

In this sample, this clone turned up a few times. This chain uses TRBV5-1 with TRBJ1-2; D remains unclear. From germline, CDR1 is SGHRS and CDR2 YFSETQ. The CDR3 is made up of 14 amino acids. The ends were cut back, 1 base at V and 2 bases at J, with 9 bases in the middle. This CDR3 reads CASSLTSGNYGYTF. As DNA, the CDR3 is TGCGCCAGCAGCTTGACCTCCGGGAACTATGGCTACACCTTC.

This chain connects TRBV18 to TRBJ1-5; D is possibly TRBD1 (6 bases). Trimming took 6 bases from V and 2 from J, leaving 17 bases between them. CDR1 is KGHSH, CDR2 LQKENI, per germline. The CDR3 spans 16 residues. DNA for the CDR3: TGTGCCAGCTCGCTACAGGGTCGAGCGGGCAATCAGCCCCAGCATTTT. It yields the protein CASSLQGRAGNQPQHF.

The chain links TRBV5-1 to TRBJ2-1; D gene uncertain. The V gene's germline CDR1 is SGHRS and CDR2 YFSETQ. The CDR3 spans 15 residues. Trimming stripped 7 bases from V and 1 base from J, with 15 bases between. The DNA for the CDR3 is TGCGCCAGCTCCCCATCCACGGGTTCCTACAATGAGCAGTTCTTC. Protein product: CASSPSTGSYNEQFF.

The chain is built from TRBV5-1 and TRBJ1-2, with TRBD1 matching 7 bases. J was trimmed by 4 bases and V by 0 bases; bases with no gene match: 12. CDR1 and CDR2 (germline): SGHRS, YFSETQ. The CDR3 is 17 residues long. The CDR3 sequence is CASSLVVGGSSVYGYTF. CDR3 sequence (DNA): TGCGCCAGCAGCTTGGTCGTAGGGGGCAGCTCGGTCTATGGCTACACCTTC. Full variable domain (rest looked up from reference TRBV5-1 and TRBJ1-2): KAGVTQTPRYLIKTRGQQVTLSCSPISGHRSVSWYQQTPGQGLQFLFEYFSETQRNKGNFPGRFSGRQFSNSRSEMNVSTLELGDSALYLCASSLVVGGSSVYGYTFGSGTRLTVV.

The J gene is TRBJ2-2, the V gene TRBV28; D is undetermined. The CDR3 is 14 amino acids. V gave up 6 bases and J gave up 4 bases, with 12 bases separating them. Germline V CDR1 and CDR2: MDHEN, SYDVKM. Here the CDR3 DNA reads TGTGCCAGCAGGGAAAGAGGAAGCACCGGGGAGCTGTTTTTT. This gives the protein CASRERGSTGELFF.

V gene TRBV4-1 combines with J gene TRBJ1-5, with a possible D match to TRBD1 (5 bases). This CDR3 comprises 14 residues. Trimming removed 4 bases at V and 6 bases at J, with 13 bases between. Germline values: CDR1 MGHRA, CDR2 YSYEKL. The CDR3 loop is CASSPQGETQPQHF. The CDR3 bases are TGCGCCAGCAGCCCGCAAGGGGAAACTCAGCCCCAGCATTTT.

This sequence joins TRBV11-3 and TRBJ2-7; 10 bases agree with TRBD1. The V gene's germline CDR1 is SGHNT and CDR2 YENEEA. The length of the CDR3 is 15 residues. With 6 bases clipped from V and 0 bases from J, the junction kept 5 bases outside the gene matches. The CDR3 loop is CASRVGQGPSYEQYF. The CDR3 DNA follows: TGTGCCAGCAGGGTGGGACAGGGGCCCTCCTACGAGCAGTACTTC.

The CDR3 bases are TGTGCCAGCAGCTCCCTGCCACAGGGTGCGGATGAAAAACTGTTTTTT. The encoded protein is CASSSLPQGADEKLFF. The gene calls are TRBV13 and TRBJ1-4; TRBD1 is a possible D gene (6 bases). Trimming removed 4 bases from V and 6 bases from J, with 18 bases in between. CDR1 is PRHDT, CDR2 FYEKMQ, per germline (reference sequence). This CDR3 contains 16 residues.

The V and J genes are TRBV5-1 and TRBJ1-1, with 8 bases fitting TRBD1. This CDR3 is built from 14 residues. Germline V gene lookup returns CDR1 SGHRS and CDR2 YFSETQ. V lost 4 bases, J lost 4 bases, and 6 bases stayed unmatched. CDR3 in amino acids: CASSRTGSGTEAFF. CDR3 nucleotide sequence: TGCGCCAGCAGCCGGACAGGGAGCGGCACTGAAGCTTTCTTT.

V is TRBV19 and J is TRBJ2-7, with 12 bases identical to TRBD2. This CDR3 contains 16 residues. Germline trimming cut 0 bases from V and 2 bases from J; bases unmatched to any gene: 2. Looked up from germline, CDR1 is LNHDA and CDR2 is SQIVND (reference sequence). The CDR3 sequence is CASSIDGLAGTYEQYF. The CDR3 nucleotides read TGTGCCAGTAGTATAGATGGACTAGCGGGGACCTACGAGCAGTACTTC. The variable domain in full, completed from reference TRBV19 and TRBJ2-7, reads DGGITQSPKYLFRKEGQNVTLSCEQNLNHDAMYWYRQDPGQGLRLIYYSQIVNDFQKGDIAEGYSVSREKKESFPLTVTSAQKNPTAFYLCASSIDGLAGTYEQYFGPGTRLTVT.

This clone was detected a few times. The genes are TRBV19 and TRBJ1-1; D perhaps matches TRBD1 (5 bases). V lost 7 bases and J lost 0, with 12 bases in between. This CDR3 has 14 residues. Looked up from germline, CDR1 is LNHDA and CDR2 is SQIVND (reference sequence). CDR3 bases: TGTGCCAGTAAATACAGGCACATGAACACTGAAGCTTTCTTT. Its protein is CASKYRHMNTEAFF.

The chain is built from TRBV6-5 and TRBJ2-1, with TRBD2 identical over 9 bases. This CDR3 has 15 amino acids. Losses at the gene ends were 6 bases for V and 5 bases for J; bases not matched to a gene: 8. Germline-derived CDR1 and CDR2 are MNHEY and SVGAGI. The CDR3: CASRIAGAGDNEQFF. CDR3 nucleotide sequence: TGTGCCAGCAGGATAGCGGGGGCGGGAGACAATGAGCAGTTCTTC.

This clone was picked up a small number of times. The chain carries TRBV14 and TRBJ2-1; 10 positions agree with TRBD1. The CDR3 is made up of 16 amino acids. The ends lost 1 base at V and 1 base at J; junction bases unmatched: 1. CDR1 is SGHDN and CDR2 is FVKESK in the germline V gene. The CDR3 is CASSQGGQGSYNEQFF. The CDR3 DNA is TGTGCCAGCAGCCAAGGGGGACAGGGGTCCTACAATGAGCAGTTCTTC.

This chain links TRBV7-6 with TRBJ1-6, with D perhaps matching TRBD1 (5 bases). Between the trimmed V and J ends, which lost 5 bases and 0 bases, there was a span of 11 bases. This CDR3 has 16 residues. Germline V gene sequence: CDR1 SGHVS, CDR2 FNYEAQ. CDR3 amino acids: CASSLGHPSYNSPLHF. CDR3 DNA sequence: TGTGCCAGCAGCCTAGGACATCCCTCCTATAATTCACCCCTCCACTTT.

This chain joins TRBV10-1 and TRBJ1-1; D gene ambiguous. The CDR3 has 13 amino acids. V lost 3 bases and J 0 bases, leaving 5 bases between the germline ends. Germline V lookup: CDR1 WNHNN, CDR2 SYGVQD (reference sequence). The CDR3 DNA follows: TGCGCCAGCAGTGATCAGGTGAACACTGAAGCTTTCTTT. This codes for CASSDQVNTEAFF.

This clone was recorded only once. The chain carries TRBV4-1 and TRBJ2-1, with 9 bases that match TRBD1. Trimming at V came to 4 bases and at J to 8 bases, leaving 9 bases not matched to a gene. Per the germline V gene, CDR1 is MGHRA and CDR2 is YSYEKL. This CDR3 spans 15 amino acids. As DNA, the CDR3 is TGCGCCAGCAGCCTCCAGGGACAGGGAAGGGATGAGCAGTTCTTC. This sequence encodes CASSLQGQGRDEQFF.

This rearrangement joins TRBV18 to TRBJ1-3; unclear D gene. This CDR3 has 15 amino acids. Trimming shortened V by 3 bases and J by 1 base, and 10 bases separated the two germline ends. Germline lookup yields CDR1 KGHSH and CDR2 LQKENI. CDR3: CASSPIAGSGNTIYF. The CDR3 DNA reads as TGTGCCAGCTCACCGATCGCAGGTTCTGGAAACACCATATATTTT.

As DNA, the CDR3 is TGCAGCGTTCACAGGGGTTCCACTGAAGCTTTCTTT. Amino acids: CSVHRGSTEAFF. V is TRBV29-1 and J is TRBJ1-1; the match to TRBD1 covers 7 bases. This CDR3 spans 12 amino acids. Trimming cost V 5 bases and J 4 bases; bases outside gene matches: 4. CDR1 SQVTM and CDR2 ANQGSEA come from the germline V gene.